This T cell receptor (beta chain) was documented in a study of cytomegalovirus exposure and HLA in healthy donors. The germline V and J ends were trimmed by 7 bases and 2 bases, with 17 bases remaining between them. Per the germline V gene, CDR1 is MDHEN and CDR2 is SYDVKM. The length of the CDR3 is 16 residues. The data were produced by immunoSEQ multiplex PCR, yet TCRdb's version contains in-frame clones alone and is incomplete. The sample lists under 200,000 clones, roughly 89% seen once, with 3% to 3.5% in the top ten. The clonotype comes from a woman aged 18-29 years in good health and CMV-seropositive. The rearrangement joins TRBV28 to TRBJ2-2; TRBD1 might be the D (6 bases). Sequencing was performed on PBMCs. The CDR3 region has the DNA TGTGCCAGCACCCAACCGGGACATCGTAACACCGGGGAGCTGTTTTTT. Residues: CASTQPGHRNTGELFF.